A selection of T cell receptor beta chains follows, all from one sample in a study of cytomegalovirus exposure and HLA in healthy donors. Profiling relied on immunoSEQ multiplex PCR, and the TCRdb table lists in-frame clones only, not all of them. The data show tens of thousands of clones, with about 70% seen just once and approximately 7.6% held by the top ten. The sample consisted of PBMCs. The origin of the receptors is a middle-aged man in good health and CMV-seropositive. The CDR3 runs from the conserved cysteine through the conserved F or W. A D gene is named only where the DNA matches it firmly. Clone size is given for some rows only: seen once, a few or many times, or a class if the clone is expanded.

CDR3 protein: CASSREPGLAGVGANVLTF
CDR3 DNA: TGTGCCAGCAGCAGGGAGCCGGGACTAGCGGGAGTTGGGGCCAACGTCCTGACTTTC
clone size: few
J gene: TRBJ2-6
V gene: TRBV5-4
D gene: TRBD2

CDR3 protein: CASSPIQGGEDSPLHF
CDR3 DNA: TGTGCCAGCTCACCAATCCAAGGGGGCGAGGATTCACCCCTCCACTTT
clone size: .
J gene: TRBJ1-6
V gene: TRBV18
D gene: TRBD1

CDR3 protein: CASIQDSWRKEIQYF
CDR3 DNA: TGCGCCAGCATCCAAGATAGTTGGAGAAAAGAGATCCAGTACTTC
clone size: few
J gene: TRBJ2-5
V gene: TRBV4-3
D gene: .

CDR3 protein: CASSIDEGQQPQHF
CDR3 DNA: TGCGCCAGCAGCATTGATGAGGGACAACAGCCCCAGCATTTT
clone size: .
J gene: TRBJ1-5
V gene: TRBV5-1
D gene: .

CDR3 protein: CASKPRVFYREQYF
CDR3 DNA: TGTGCCAGCAAGCCCAGGGTATTTTATCGCGAGCAGTACTTC
clone size: .
J gene: TRBJ2-7
V gene: TRBV28
D gene: .

CDR3 protein: CSAALGTSGKETQYF
CDR3 DNA: TGCAGCGCTGCCTTAGGGACTAGCGGGAAAGAGACCCAGTACTTC
clone size: .
J gene: TRBJ2-5
V gene: TRBV29-1
D gene: TRBD2

CDR3 protein: CASSSVTDTQYF
CDR3 DNA: TGTGCCAGCAGCTCAGTCACGGATACGCAGTATTTT
clone size: .
J gene: TRBJ2-3
V gene: TRBV13
D gene: .

CDR3 protein: CASSPRDSPIYGYTF
CDR3 DNA: TGTGCCAGCAGCCCACGGGACAGCCCGATCTATGGCTACACCTTC
clone size: .
J gene: TRBJ1-2
V gene: TRBV11-2
D gene: TRBD1

CDR3 protein: CASSLTGGYNEQFF
CDR3 DNA: TGTGCCAGCAGCTTAACCGGTGGCTACAATGAGCAGTTCTTC
clone size: .
J gene: TRBJ2-1
V gene: TRBV7-2
D gene: .

CDR3 protein: CASSLDGTGGSGGYTF
CDR3 DNA: TGTGCCAGCAGTTTAGACGGGACAGGGGGTTCCGGGGGCTACACCTTC
clone size: .
J gene: TRBJ1-2
V gene: TRBV27
D gene: TRBD1

CDR3 protein: CASSKGLAGASTDTQYF
CDR3 DNA: TGTGCCAGCAGTAAAGGACTAGCGGGAGCTAGCACAGATACGCAGTATTTT
clone size: .
J gene: TRBJ2-3
V gene: TRBV2
D gene: TRBD2

CDR3 protein: CSVEDRSFAEAFF
CDR3 DNA: TGCAGCGTTGAAGACCGGAGCTTCGCTGAAGCTTTCTTT
clone size: .
J gene: TRBJ1-1
V gene: TRBV29-1
D gene: .

CDR3 protein: CASSHKPTGTSVIF
CDR3 DNA: TGTGCCAGCAGTCACAAACCAACCGGGACTAGCGTAATCTTC
clone size: .
J gene: TRBJ2-1
V gene: TRBV27
D gene: TRBD2

CDR3 protein: CASGPAGSTDTQYF
CDR3 DNA: TGTGCCAGCGGCCCAGCGGGAAGCACAGATACGCAGTATTTT
clone size: .
J gene: TRBJ2-3
V gene: TRBV28
D gene: TRBD2

CDR3 protein: CASVDGAYEQYF
CDR3 DNA: TGTGCCAGCGTCGACGGAGCCTACGAGCAGTACTTC
clone size: .
J gene: TRBJ2-7
V gene: TRBV28
D gene: .

CDR3 protein: CASSFQGNYGYTF
CDR3 DNA: TGTGCCAGCAGCTTCCAGGGTAACTATGGCTACACCTTC
clone size: .
J gene: TRBJ1-2
V gene: TRBV11-2
D gene: .

CDR3 protein: CASSLGGQQYEQYF
CDR3 DNA: TGTGCCAGCAGTTTAGGGGGACAGCAGTACGAGCAGTACTTC
clone size: .
J gene: TRBJ2-7
V gene: TRBV27
D gene: TRBD1

CDR3 protein: CASSHDRHYEQYF
CDR3 DNA: TGTGCCAGCAGCCACGACAGGCACTACGAGCAGTACTTC
clone size: .
J gene: TRBJ2-7
V gene: TRBV5-4
D gene: .

CDR3 protein: CASQTGGSRNTGELFF
CDR3 DNA: TGTGCCAGTCAAACAGGGGGCTCCCGGAACACCGGGGAGCTGTTTTTT
clone size: .
J gene: TRBJ2-2
V gene: TRBV5-4
D gene: TRBD1

CDR3 protein: CASSDMSNYGYTF
CDR3 DNA: TGTGCCAGCAGTGACATGTCTAACTATGGCTACACCTTC
clone size: .
J gene: TRBJ1-2
V gene: TRBV6-1
D gene: .

CDR3 protein: CASSLDRETQYF
CDR3 DNA: TGTGCCAGCAGCTTGGACAGGGAGACCCAGTACTTC
clone size: .
J gene: TRBJ2-5
V gene: TRBV5-6
D gene: .

CDR3 protein: CASSRGGAQPQHF
CDR3 DNA: TGTGCCAGCAGCCGGGGGGGGGCCCAGCCCCAGCATTTT
clone size: once
J gene: TRBJ1-5
V gene: TRBV16
D gene: .

CDR3 protein: CASSLDTGGVTEAFF
CDR3 DNA: TGCGCCAGCAGCTTAGATACCGGAGGGGTGACTGAAGCTTTCTTT
clone size: .
J gene: TRBJ1-1
V gene: TRBV5-1
D gene: .

CDR3 protein: CASSLQGGSGRVGDEQFF
CDR3 DNA: TGTGCCAGCAGCTTACAGGGAGGTAGCGGGAGAGTTGGGGATGAGCAGTTCTTC
clone size: .
J gene: TRBJ2-1
V gene: TRBV11-3
D gene: TRBD2

CDR3 protein: CASSFGRAGGETQYF
CDR3 DNA: TGTGCCAGCAGCTTTGGGAGGGCGGGGGGAGAGACCCAGTACTTC
clone size: .
J gene: TRBJ2-5
V gene: TRBV7-9
D gene: TRBD2

CDR3 protein: CASNLGPGQINYGYTF
CDR3 DNA: TGTGCCAGCAACCTTGGACCGGGACAGATTAACTATGGCTACACCTTC
clone size: once
J gene: TRBJ1-2
V gene: TRBV7-8
D gene: TRBD1

CDR3 protein: CAGGQSSSYNSPLHF
CDR3 DNA: TGTGCCGGGGGACAGTCAAGCTCCTATAATTCACCCCTCCACTTT
clone size: .
J gene: TRBJ1-6
V gene: TRBV30
D gene: TRBD1

CDR3 protein: CASSMYRGEDQPQHF
CDR3 DNA: TGTGCCAGTAGTATGTACAGGGGTGAGGATCAGCCCCAGCATTTT
clone size: once
J gene: TRBJ1-5
V gene: TRBV19
D gene: TRBD1

CDR3 protein: CASRSTGLNAEAFF
CDR3 DNA: TGTGCCAGCAGATCGACAGGGTTGAATGCTGAAGCTTTCTTT
clone size: .
J gene: TRBJ1-1
V gene: TRBV2
D gene: TRBD1

CDR3 protein: CASSTGEGRRTEAFF
CDR3 DNA: TGTGCCAGCAGCACGGGGGAGGGGCGCCGCACTGAAGCTTTCTTT
clone size: .
J gene: TRBJ1-1
V gene: TRBV9
D gene: .

CDR3 protein: CASSSWTGNTEAFF
CDR3 DNA: TGTGCCAGCAGCTCCTGGACAGGGAACACTGAAGCTTTCTTT
clone size: .
J gene: TRBJ1-1
V gene: TRBV5-5
D gene: TRBD1

CDR3 protein: CASSLVTGGADTQYF
CDR3 DNA: TGCGCCAGCAGCTTGGTTACAGGGGGCGCAGATACGCAGTATTTT
clone size: .
J gene: TRBJ2-3
V gene: TRBV5-1
D gene: TRBD1

CDR3 protein: CASSRSSGAYNEQFF
CDR3 DNA: TGTGCCAGTAGTAGGTCTAGCGGGGCCTACAATGAGCAGTTCTTC
clone size: .
J gene: TRBJ2-1
V gene: TRBV19
D gene: TRBD2

CDR3 protein: CATARGGPQHF
CDR3 DNA: TGTGCCACCGCCCGGGGAGGGCCCCAGCATTTT
clone size: few
J gene: TRBJ1-5
V gene: TRBV28
D gene: .

CDR3 protein: CAIRTSGGLSYEQYF
CDR3 DNA: TGTGCCATCAGAACTAGCGGGGGCCTGTCCTACGAGCAGTACTTC
clone size: .
J gene: TRBJ2-7
V gene: TRBV10-3
D gene: TRBD2

CDR3 protein: CASKSGLAGGPEETQYF
CDR3 DNA: TGTGCCAGCAAATCGGGACTAGCGGGGGGGCCGGAGGAGACCCAGTACTTC
clone size: .
J gene: TRBJ2-5
V gene: TRBV2
D gene: TRBD2

CDR3 protein: CASSIRGGNEKLFF
CDR3 DNA: TGTGCCAGTAGTATCAGGGGCGGTAATGAAAAACTGTTTTTT
clone size: .
J gene: TRBJ1-4
V gene: TRBV19
D gene: .

CDR3 protein: CASKQGSTDTQYF
CDR3 DNA: TGTGCCAGCAAGCAGGGATCCACAGATACGCAGTATTTT
clone size: medium-sized
J gene: TRBJ2-3
V gene: TRBV2
D gene: .

CDR3 protein: CATSRDVFQETQYF
CDR3 DNA: TGTGCCACCAGCAGAGATGTATTCCAAGAGACCCAGTACTTC
clone size: .
J gene: TRBJ2-5
V gene: TRBV15
D gene: .

CDR3 protein: CASIATGMTEAFF
CDR3 DNA: TGTGCCAGCATCGCGACAGGGATGACTGAAGCTTTCTTT
clone size: .
J gene: TRBJ1-1
V gene: TRBV7-9
D gene: TRBD1

CDR3 protein: CAISEGSGWELFF
CDR3 DNA: TGTGCCATCAGTGAGGGTTCGGGGTGGGAGCTGTTTTTT
clone size: .
J gene: TRBJ2-2
V gene: TRBV10-3
D gene: .

CDR3 protein: CAISESITGDYGYTF
CDR3 DNA: TGTGCCATCAGTGAGTCGATAACCGGGGACTATGGCTACACCTTC
clone size: .
J gene: TRBJ1-2
V gene: TRBV10-3
D gene: .